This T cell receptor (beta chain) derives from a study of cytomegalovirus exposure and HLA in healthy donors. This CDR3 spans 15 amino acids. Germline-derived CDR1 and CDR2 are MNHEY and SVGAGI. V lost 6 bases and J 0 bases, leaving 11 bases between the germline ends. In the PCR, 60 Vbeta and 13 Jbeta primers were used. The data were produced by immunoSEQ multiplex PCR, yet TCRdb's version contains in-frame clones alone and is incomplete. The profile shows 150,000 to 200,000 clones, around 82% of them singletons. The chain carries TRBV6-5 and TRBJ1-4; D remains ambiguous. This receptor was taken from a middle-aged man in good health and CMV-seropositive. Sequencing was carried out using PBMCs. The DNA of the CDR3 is TGTGCCAGCAGCCTTAGAATTGCAACTAATGAAAAACTGTTTTTT. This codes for CASSLRIATNEKLFF.